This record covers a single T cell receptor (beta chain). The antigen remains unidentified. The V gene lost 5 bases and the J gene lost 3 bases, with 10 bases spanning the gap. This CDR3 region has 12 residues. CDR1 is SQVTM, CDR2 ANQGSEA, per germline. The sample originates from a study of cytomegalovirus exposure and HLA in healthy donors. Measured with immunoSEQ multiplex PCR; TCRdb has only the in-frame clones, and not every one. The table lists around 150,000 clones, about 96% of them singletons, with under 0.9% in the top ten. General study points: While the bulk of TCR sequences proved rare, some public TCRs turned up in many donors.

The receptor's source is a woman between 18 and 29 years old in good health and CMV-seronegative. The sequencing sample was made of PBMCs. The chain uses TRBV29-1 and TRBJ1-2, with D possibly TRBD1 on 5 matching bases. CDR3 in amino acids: CSVRGTDYGYTF. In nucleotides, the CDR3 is TGCAGCGTTCGAGGGACTGACTATGGCTACACCTTC.